A selection of T cell receptor beta chains follows, all from one sample in a study of control samples from healthy donors and cancer patients. TCRdb's copy holds only in-frame clones and misses some; the assay was immunoSEQ multiplex PCR. The sample yields 400,000 to 450,000 clones, 75% to 95% seen once. The sequenced sample consisted of PBMCs. The receptors derive from a man between 40 and 49 years old with head and neck cancer. CDR3s include the opening cysteine and the closing phenylalanine or tryptophan. A D gene is named only where the DNA matches it firmly. Size values are once, few and many counts, or a class for expanded clones, and some rows have none.

v_gene: TRBV5-6; d_gene: .; abundance: .; j_gene: TRBJ2-5; CDR3aa: CASSLVLQETQYF; CDR3nt: TGTGCCAGCAGCTTAGTGCTCCAAGAGACCCAGTACTTC
v_gene: TRBV6-6; d_gene: .; abundance: .; j_gene: TRBJ1-2; CDR3aa: CASSYQGGYTF; CDR3nt: TGTGCCAGCAGTTACCAGGGTGGCTACACCTTC
v_gene: TRBV11-2; d_gene: .; abundance: .; j_gene: TRBJ2-2; CDR3aa: CASSLGTTGELFF; CDR3nt: TGTGCCAGCAGCTTGGGGACAACCGGGGAGCTGTTTTTT
v_gene: TRBV27; d_gene: .; abundance: once; j_gene: TRBJ1-4; CDR3aa: CASSAWTGEKLFF; CDR3nt: TGTGCCAGCAGTGCCTGGACTGGGGAAAAACTGTTTTTT
v_gene: TRBV7-2; d_gene: .; abundance: .; j_gene: TRBJ1-2; CDR3aa: CASSLIPGPFSDGYTF; CDR3nt: TGTGCCAGCAGCCTAATTCCGGGGCCGTTTAGCGACGGCTACACCTTC
v_gene: TRBV3-1/TRBV3-2; d_gene: TRBD1; abundance: .; j_gene: TRBJ2-2; CDR3aa: CASSRSPNQGADTGELFF; CDR3nt: TGTGCCAGCAGCCGAAGCCCAAACCAGGGGGCGGACACCGGGGAGCTGTTTTTT
v_gene: TRBV6-5; d_gene: .; abundance: .; j_gene: TRBJ1-5; CDR3aa: CASRGTNQPQHF; CDR3nt: TGTGCCAGCAGGGGCACCAATCAGCCCCAGCATTTT
v_gene: TRBV2; d_gene: TRBD1; abundance: .; j_gene: TRBJ2-1; CDR3aa: CASSEEGGPYNEQFF; CDR3nt: TGTGCCAGCAGTGAAGAAGGGGGCCCGTACAATGAGCAGTTCTTC
v_gene: TRBV7-2; d_gene: .; abundance: .; j_gene: TRBJ1-5; CDR3aa: CASSLVSYSNQPQHF; CDR3nt: TGTGCCAGCAGCTTAGTCAGTTATAGCAATCAGCCCCAGCATTTT
v_gene: TRBV28; d_gene: .; abundance: .; j_gene: TRBJ2-7; CDR3aa: CAGSQGLRNEQYF; CDR3nt: TGTGCCGGTTCCCAGGGGCTTCGGAACGAGCAGTACTTC
v_gene: TRBV28; d_gene: .; abundance: .; j_gene: TRBJ1-5; CDR3aa: CASSLWAGGGSNQPQHF; CDR3nt: TGTGCCAGCAGTTTATGGGCAGGCGGGGGGTCAAATCAGCCCCAGCATTTT
v_gene: TRBV28; d_gene: .; abundance: .; j_gene: TRBJ1-1; CDR3aa: CASSLAGAWTEAFF; CDR3nt: TGTGCCAGCAGTTTAGCGGGGGCCTGGACTGAAGCTTTCTTT
v_gene: TRBV9; d_gene: .; abundance: .; j_gene: TRBJ1-3; CDR3aa: CASSDAGYRSGNTIYF; CDR3nt: TGTGCCAGCAGCGATGCAGGGTACCGTTCTGGAAACACCATATATTTT
v_gene: TRBV14; d_gene: .; abundance: .; j_gene: TRBJ2-3; CDR3aa: CASSPRLTDTQYF; CDR3nt: TGTGCCAGCAGCCCCCGACTAACAGATACGCAGTATTTT
v_gene: TRBV10-3; d_gene: TRBD2; abundance: .; j_gene: TRBJ2-2; CDR3aa: CAIKDGRGENTGELFF; CDR3nt: TGTGCCATTAAAGATGGGCGGGGGGAAAACACCGGGGAGCTGTTTTTT
v_gene: TRBV7-8; d_gene: .; abundance: once; j_gene: TRBJ2-6; CDR3aa: CASSSGLGSGANVLTF; CDR3nt: TGTGCCAGCAGCTCCGGGTTGGGCTCTGGGGCCAACGTCCTGACTTTC
v_gene: TRBV3-1/TRBV3-2; d_gene: .; abundance: .; j_gene: TRBJ1-2; CDR3aa: CASGDAAGGYTF; CDR3nt: TGTGCCAGCGGCGACGCGGCGGGCGGCTACACCTTC
v_gene: TRBV6-5; d_gene: .; abundance: .; j_gene: TRBJ1-6; CDR3aa: CASTPTAHSPLHF; CDR3nt: TGTGCCAGCACTCCGACAGCGCATTCACCCCTCCACTTT
v_gene: TRBV7-2; d_gene: .; abundance: .; j_gene: TRBJ1-5; CDR3aa: CASSLERLFNQPQHF; CDR3nt: TGTGCCAGCAGCTTAGAACGACTGTTCAATCAGCCCCAGCATTTT
v_gene: TRBV30; d_gene: .; abundance: once; j_gene: TRBJ1-2; CDR3aa: CAWSVGKGTYGYTF; CDR3nt: TGTGCCTGGAGTGTCGGGAAGGGGACTTATGGCTACACCTTC
v_gene: TRBV7-9; d_gene: TRBD2; abundance: .; j_gene: TRBJ2-3; CDR3aa: CASSFSGASTDTQYF; CDR3nt: TGTGCCAGCAGCTTTAGCGGGGCTAGCACAGATACGCAGTATTTT
v_gene: TRBV5-5; d_gene: TRBD1; abundance: .; j_gene: TRBJ2-5; CDR3aa: CASSLDLRTGGETQYF; CDR3nt: TGTGCCAGCAGCTTGGATTTAAGGACAGGCGGAGAGACCCAGTACTTC
v_gene: TRBV11-2; d_gene: .; abundance: once; j_gene: TRBJ2-7; CDR3aa: CASSRLVIGYEQYF; CDR3nt: TGTGCCAGCAGCCGACTAGTCATAGGTTACGAGCAGTACTTC
v_gene: TRBV28; d_gene: .; abundance: .; j_gene: TRBJ1-1; CDR3aa: CASSFSGGTEAFF; CDR3nt: TGTGCCAGCAGTTTCAGTGGGGGCACTGAAGCTTTCTTT
v_gene: TRBV9; d_gene: TRBD1; abundance: .; j_gene: TRBJ1-2; CDR3aa: CASSGPRQGVPYGYTF; CDR3nt: TGTGCCAGCAGCGGACCCAGACAGGGGGTGCCCTATGGCTACACCTTC
v_gene: TRBV7-8; d_gene: .; abundance: .; j_gene: TRBJ2-1; CDR3aa: CASSLGPLGGGRDEQFF; CDR3nt: TGTGCCAGCAGCCTAGGTCCTCTGGGGGGGGGCCGTGATGAGCAGTTCTTC
v_gene: TRBV6-5; d_gene: .; abundance: .; j_gene: TRBJ2-7; CDR3aa: CASSYSTGVSYEQYF; CDR3nt: TGTGCCAGCAGTTACTCGACCGGGGTGTCCTACGAGCAGTACTTC
v_gene: TRBV19; d_gene: .; abundance: .; j_gene: TRBJ2-2; CDR3aa: CASSTTQNTGELFF; CDR3nt: TGTGCCAGTAGTACGACTCAGAACACCGGGGAGCTGTTTTTT
v_gene: TRBV4-1; d_gene: .; abundance: .; j_gene: TRBJ1-5; CDR3aa: CASSQDRVGEPQHF; CDR3nt: TGCGCCAGCAGCCAAGATCGGGTAGGGGAGCCCCAGCATTTT